A selection of T cell receptor beta chains follows, all from one sample in a study of T cells in narcolepsy. Produced via immunoSEQ multiplex PCR; TCRdb's table is partial and in-frame only. This table holds around 30,000 clones, roughly 80% found once. The specimen sequenced was CD45RA- memory CD4+ T cells from PBMCs. The receptors shown here come from a human donor with narcolepsy. CDR3s include the opening cysteine and the closing phenylalanine or tryptophan. D genes are given only for firm matches. Clone size is shown for a subset of rows, as once, few, many or a class of expanded clone.

D: NA; J: TRBJ1-5; size: NA; V: TRBV6-1; DNA: TGTGCCAGCAGCTTTCCCGAGCCCCAGCATTTT; CDR3: CASSFPEPQHF
D: NA; J: TRBJ1-4; size: NA; V: TRBV4-1; DNA: TGCGCCAGCAGCCAAGATATGGGTACGGGGGGAGGAATGACTAATGAAAAACTGTTTTTT; CDR3: CASSQDMGTGGGMTNEKLFF
D: TRBD1; J: TRBJ1-2; size: NA; V: TRBV4-2; DNA: TGTGCCAGCAGCCAAGATCTGAACAGGGGGCCTTCTAACTATGGCTACACCTTC; CDR3: CASSQDLNRGPSNYGYTF
D: TRBD2; J: TRBJ2-5; size: NA; V: TRBV7-7; DNA: TGTGCCAGCTCGTCCGGGACTAGCGGGGGAGAGACCCAGTACTTC; CDR3: CASSSGTSGGETQYF
D: NA; J: TRBJ1-2; size: NA; V: TRBV11-2; DNA: TGTGCCAGCAGCTTGATATTGGGGACTGGCTACACCTTC; CDR3: CASSLILGTGYTF
D: NA; J: TRBJ1-6; size: NA; V: TRBV5-1; DNA: TGCGCCAGCAGCTTGACGGACAGTAATTCACCCCTCCACTTT; CDR3: CASSLTDSNSPLHF
D: TRBD1; J: TRBJ1-1; size: once; V: TRBV18; DNA: TGTGCCAGCTCAATAGGGACAGGTCACGGGACTGAAGCTTTCTTT; CDR3: CASSIGTGHGTEAFF
D: NA; J: TRBJ1-2; size: NA; V: TRBV5-1; DNA: TGCGCCAGCAGCTTGGATCTTAGTAGAGTGGATGGCTACACCTTC; CDR3: CASSLDLSRVDGYTF
D: NA; J: TRBJ2-7; size: NA; V: TRBV6-6; DNA: TGTGCCAGCAGTTACTCGATCAACTACGAGCAGTACTTC; CDR3: CASSYSINYEQYF
D: NA; J: TRBJ2-5; size: once; V: TRBV5-1; DNA: TGCGCCAGCAGCTTGGAAACCCAGCTCCAAGAGACCCAGTACTTC; CDR3: CASSLETQLQETQYF
D: NA; J: TRBJ1-6; size: NA; V: TRBV14; DNA: TGTGCCAGCAGCCAGTTTTCTACGCCCCTCCACTTT; CDR3: CASSQFSTPLHF
D: NA; J: TRBJ1-2; size: once; V: TRBV29-1; DNA: TGCAGCGCTAGCGCATGGGTGACCTATGGCTACACCTTC; CDR3: CSASAWVTYGYTF
D: TRBD2; J: TRBJ2-3; size: NA; V: TRBV7-9; DNA: TGTGCCAGCGCGGGGGGGTGGAGCACAGATACGCAGTATTTT; CDR3: CASAGGWSTDTQYF
D: NA; J: TRBJ1-6; size: NA; V: TRBV5-1; DNA: TGCGCCAGCAGCTTGGCCTGGCAGCAGTTTTCACCCCTCCACTTT; CDR3: CASSLAWQQFSPLHF
D: TRBD1; J: TRBJ1-1; size: NA; V: TRBV11-1; DNA: TGTGCCAGCAGCCATCTGACAGGGAGGGCTGAAGCTTTCTTT; CDR3: CASSHLTGRAEAFF
D: NA; J: TRBJ1-3; size: NA; V: TRBV18; DNA: TGTGCCAGCTCACCAAGGTCGGGAGGAAACACCATATATTTT; CDR3: CASSPRSGGNTIYF
D: TRBD1; J: TRBJ1-6; size: NA; V: TRBV5-1; DNA: TGCGCCAGCAGCCCGGGACAGGGGTTCGATTCACCCCTCCACTTT; CDR3: CASSPGQGFDSPLHF
D: NA; J: TRBJ1-1; size: NA; V: TRBV7-2; DNA: TGTGCCAGCAGCTTAGGGGGGGCAGGGGACACTGAAGCTTTCTTT; CDR3: CASSLGGAGDTEAFF
D: NA; J: TRBJ2-2; size: NA; V: TRBV9; DNA: TGTGCCAGCAGCGTAAAGGGGGGACTAACGAACACCGGGGAGCTGTTTTTT; CDR3: CASSVKGGLTNTGELFF
D: NA; J: TRBJ1-6; size: NA; V: TRBV5-4; DNA: TGTGCCAGCAGCGTTGACCCCCGGTCACCCCTCCACTTT; CDR3: CASSVDPRSPLHF